This TCR beta chain was captured by sequencing in a study of T cells in Graves' hyperthyroidism and ophthalmopathy. This clonotype came up a few times. Regions amplified from RNA transcripts were the TCR beta CDR3 regions. During a first-round RT-PCR of the TCR CDR3, the HTBI primer set was used. One entry per CDR3 protein, called by TCRdb with MiXCR from the multiplex PCR reads. Of more than 300,000 distinct CDR3 sequences listed, roughly 15% are singletons. This CDR3 is 17 amino acids long. V gave up 0 bases and J gave up 0 bases, with 17 bases separating them. Germline loops: CDR1 DFQATT, CDR2 SNEGSKA (reference sequence). Each diagnosis was grounded in clinical symptoms, serum thyroxine and TRAb, thyroid ultrasound, and orbital computed tomography. This sample holds PBMCs from 8.5 to 10 ml fresh peripheral blood.

Sequencing was performed on blood. This receptor was obtained from a woman aged 30 to 39 with Graves' ophthalmopathy. The chain links TRBV20-1 to TRBJ1-2, with unresolved D. CDR3 sequence: CSARDTVGERANYGYTF. The CDR3 DNA reads as TGCAGTGCTAGAGATACAGTAGGAGAGAGGGCTAACTATGGCTACACCTTC.